The 2 T cell receptor beta chains listed next were all sequenced from one sample in a study of shared clonotypes between healthy human individuals. Sequencing was performed with immunoSEQ multiplex PCR; in TCRdb, only in-frame clones are kept and a portion is missing. The repertoire consists of about 2.3 million clones, with 80% to 95% occurring once and the leading ten covering approximately 0.4%. What was sequenced was naive CD4+ T cells from PBMCs. Subset meaning: CD45RA+ positively selected. These receptors were obtained from a man between 18 and 29 years old in good health. Some clones in this sample may be carry-over from other donors' samples.

This sequence joins TRBV7-8 and TRBJ1-1; D ambiguous. Trimming took off 1 base at V and 3 bases at J, with 9 bases between the two ends. This CDR3 contains 14 residues. In germline, CDR1 is SGHVS, CDR2 FQNEAQ. This CDR3 reads CASSLEGRYTEAFF. The DNA for the CDR3 is TGTGCCAGCAGCTTAGAAGGTAGATACACTGAAGCTTTCTTT.

V and J are TRBV10-2 and TRBJ2-3; TRBD1 agrees at 9 bases. Per the germline V gene, CDR1 is WSHSY and CDR2 is SAAADI. The V gene end was trimmed by 6 bases and the J gene end by 6 bases; junction bases not matched to a gene: 10. This CDR3 is built from 15 residues. This CDR3 reads CASSQQGAGGDTQYF. The CDR3 DNA reads as TGCGCCAGCAGCCAACAGGGGGCCGGGGGGGATACGCAGTATTTT.